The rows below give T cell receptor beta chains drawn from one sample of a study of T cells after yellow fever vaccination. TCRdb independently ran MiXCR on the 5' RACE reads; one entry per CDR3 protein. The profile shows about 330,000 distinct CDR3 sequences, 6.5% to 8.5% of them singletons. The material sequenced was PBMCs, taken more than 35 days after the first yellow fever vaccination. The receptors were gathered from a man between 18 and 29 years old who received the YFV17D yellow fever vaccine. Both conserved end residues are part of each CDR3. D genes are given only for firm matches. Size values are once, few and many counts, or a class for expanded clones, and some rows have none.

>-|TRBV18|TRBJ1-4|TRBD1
TGTGCCAGCTCACCAAGTAACCAGGGGGATGAAAAACTGTTTTTT
CASSPSNQGDEKLFF
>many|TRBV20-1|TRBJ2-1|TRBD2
TGCAGTGCTAGAGGACTAGCGGAATACAATGAGCAGTTCTTC
CSARGLAEYNEQFF
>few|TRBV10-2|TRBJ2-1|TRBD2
TGCGCCAGCACCCGTGAACCGGGGGGGAACAATGAGCAGTTCTTC
CASTREPGGNNEQFF
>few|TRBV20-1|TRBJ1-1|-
TGCAGTGCTAGAGAGGGAGGGATGGACACTGAAGCTTTCTTT
CSAREGGMDTEAFF
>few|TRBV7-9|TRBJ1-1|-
TGTGCCAGCAGCTTAACGCCAGCCCCTGAAGCTTTCTTT
CASSLTPAPEAFF
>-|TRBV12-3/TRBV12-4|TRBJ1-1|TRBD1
TGTGCCAGCAGTACCCGACAGGGAAGGGGAGTTTTAGGGTCTAGGGCTTTCTTT
CASSTRQGRGVLGSRAFF
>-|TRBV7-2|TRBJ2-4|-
TGTGCCAGCACCTTGAGGGGGACCAAAAACATTCAGTACTTC
CASTLRGTKNIQYF
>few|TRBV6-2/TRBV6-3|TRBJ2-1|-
TGTGCCATCAAGAACGGGGGTAGCTCCTACAATGAGCAGTTCTTC
CAIKNGGSSYNEQFF
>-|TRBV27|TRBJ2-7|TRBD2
TGTGCCAGCAGTTTAGAGGGCACTAGCGGGGTGTACGAGCAGTACTTC
CASSLEGTSGVYEQYF
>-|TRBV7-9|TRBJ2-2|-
TGTGCCAGCAGCTCCCACTCAGGGTTCGGGGAGCTGTTTTTT
CASSSHSGFGELFF
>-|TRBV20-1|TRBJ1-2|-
TGCAGTGCTAGAGATCCGAGGTCCTTCTACTATGGCTACACCTTC
CSARDPRSFYYGYTF
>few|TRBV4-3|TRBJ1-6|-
TGCGCCAGCAGCCAGGTTTCGGACTCACCCCTCCACTTT
CASSQVSDSPLHF
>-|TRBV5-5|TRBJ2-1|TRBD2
TGTGCCAGCAGCTCGACTAGCGGGGGGGCCTCTTCATTCTTC
CASSSTSGGASSFF
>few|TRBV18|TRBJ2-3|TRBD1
TGTGCCAGCTCAGTCGGTCAGGGGGCTGGAAGCACAGATACGCAGTATTTT
CASSVGQGAGSTDTQYF
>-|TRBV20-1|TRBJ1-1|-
TGCAGTGCTACTGACCCTAATGGGGCTGAAGCTTTCTTT
CSATDPNGAEAFF
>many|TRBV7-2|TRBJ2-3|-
TGTGCCAGCAGCTTAGTCTTCACAGATACGCAGTATTTT
CASSLVFTDTQYF
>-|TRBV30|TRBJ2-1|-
TGTGCCTGGACCCGCCGCGCTGAGCAGTTCTTC
CAWTRRAEQFF
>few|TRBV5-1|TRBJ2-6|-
TGCGCCAGCAAGGACGGCTGGGGGGCCAACGTCCTGACTTTC
CASKDGWGANVLTF
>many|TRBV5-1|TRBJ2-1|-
TGCGCCAGCAGCTACGGGGGGCCCCCCAATGAGCAGTTCTTC
CASSYGGPPNEQFF
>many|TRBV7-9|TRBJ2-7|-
TGTGCCAGCAGCTTATGGGGGTCCGAGCAGTACTTC
CASSLWGSEQYF
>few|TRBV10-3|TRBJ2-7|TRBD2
TGTGCCATCAGCCGGGACTACCCCAACGAGCAGTACTTC
CAISRDYPNEQYF
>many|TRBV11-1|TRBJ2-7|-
TGTGCCAGCAGCGGAGGGCAGGGGCCCTACGAGCAGTACTTC
CASSGGQGPYEQYF
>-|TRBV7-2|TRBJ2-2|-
TGTGCCAGCAGCTACCGACGAAGCAGTACCGGGGAGCTGTTTTTT
CASSYRRSSTGELFF
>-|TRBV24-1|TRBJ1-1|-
TGTGCCACCAGTGATCCGGGCATGAACACTGAAGCTTTCTTT
CATSDPGMNTEAFF
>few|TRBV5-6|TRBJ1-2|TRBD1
TGTGCCAGCAGCTCGGGACAGGGGGTACCCTATGGCTACACCTTC
CASSSGQGVPYGYTF
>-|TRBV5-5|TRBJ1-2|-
TGTGCCAGCAGCTTGAGACGGACCAACTATGGCTACACCTTC
CASSLRRTNYGYTF
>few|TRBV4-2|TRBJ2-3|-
TGTGCCAGCAGCCAAGATGCCCCAGATACGCAGTATTTT
CASSQDAPDTQYF
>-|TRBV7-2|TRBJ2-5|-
TGTGCCAGCAGCTTAGTTTTTCGGCAAGAGACCCAGTACTTC
CASSLVFRQETQYF
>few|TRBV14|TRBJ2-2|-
TGTGCCAGCAGCCACGGCGGCTCCGGGGAGCTGTTTTTT
CASSHGGSGELFF
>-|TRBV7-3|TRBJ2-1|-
TGTGCCAGCAGCACCCGACAGAACAATGAGCAGTTCTTC
CASSTRQNNEQFF
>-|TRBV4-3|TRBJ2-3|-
TGCGCCAGCAGCCAAGATGCGGGGCGACGCACAGATACGCAGTATTTT
CASSQDAGRRTDTQYF
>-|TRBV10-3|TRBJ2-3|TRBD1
TGTGCCATCAGCACAGGGGGCGGAGATACGCAGTATTTT
CAISTGGGDTQYF
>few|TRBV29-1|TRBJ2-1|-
TGCAGCGTTGAGGCAGGCGGGGTCTACAATGAGCAGTTCTTC
CSVEAGGVYNEQFF
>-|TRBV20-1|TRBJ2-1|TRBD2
TGCAGTGCTAGATCAACCGGGACTAGCTTCGACGAGCAGTTCTTC
CSARSTGTSFDEQFF
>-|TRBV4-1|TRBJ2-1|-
TGCGCCAGCAGCCTGTACTCCCACAATGAGCAGTTCTTC
CASSLYSHNEQFF
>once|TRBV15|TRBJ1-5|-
TGTGCCACCAGCGACAAGTCCGCTAGTCAGCCCCAGCATTTT
CATSDKSASQPQHF
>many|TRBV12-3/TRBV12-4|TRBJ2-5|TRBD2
TGTGCCAGCAGTGGAGTAGCGGGCCGGGTTGGCCAAGAGACCCAGTACTTC
CASSGVAGRVGQETQYF
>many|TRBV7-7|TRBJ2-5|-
TGTGCTAGCAGCTTAGCGCGTCAAGAGACCCAGTACTTC
CASSLARQETQYF
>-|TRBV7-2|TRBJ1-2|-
TGTGCCAGCAGCTTAGTCGGCAGGGACCATGGCTACACCTTC
CASSLVGRDHGYTF
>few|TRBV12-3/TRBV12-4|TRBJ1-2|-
TGTGCCACCTCCTCAGGGAACTATGGCTACACCTTC
CATSSGNYGYTF
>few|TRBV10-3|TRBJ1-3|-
TGTGCCATCCGGGGGGCTGGTGGAAACACCATATATTTT
CAIRGAGGNTIYF
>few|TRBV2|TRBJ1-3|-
TGTGCCAGCAGTGAGAGGGGTGTGGGAAACACCATATATTTT
CASSERGVGNTIYF
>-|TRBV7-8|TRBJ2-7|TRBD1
TGTGCCAGCAGACTCCGACAGGGGTCCTACGAGCAGTACTTC
CASRLRQGSYEQYF
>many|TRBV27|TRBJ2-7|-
TGTGCCAGCAGACCCTGGGGTAGCGGAACCTACGAGCAGTACTTC
CASRPWGSGTYEQYF
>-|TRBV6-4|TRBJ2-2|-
TGTGCCAGCAGTCCCGGGGCGACCGGGGAGCTGTTTTTT
CASSPGATGELFF
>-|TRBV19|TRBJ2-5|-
TGTGCCAGTAGTGGGGGCCCAAAGGGAGAGACCCAGTACTTC
CASSGGPKGETQYF
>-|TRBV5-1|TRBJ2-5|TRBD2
TGCGCCAGCAGCTTGGATGGAGCGGGGGGGCGTGAGACCCAGTACTTC
CASSLDGAGGRETQYF
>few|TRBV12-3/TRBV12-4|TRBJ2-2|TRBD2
TGTGCCAGCAGGGGGACTAGCGGGGGGCCCGGGGAGCTGTTTTTT
CASRGTSGGPGELFF
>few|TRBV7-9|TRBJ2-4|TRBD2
TGTGCCAGCGGATACCGCACTAGCGGCTTAGCCAAAAACATTCAGTACTTC
CASGYRTSGLAKNIQYF
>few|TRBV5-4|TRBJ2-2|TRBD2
TGTGCCAGCAGCTTGTTACTAGCGGGGGGCTTCGGGGAGCTGTTTTTT
CASSLLLAGGFGELFF
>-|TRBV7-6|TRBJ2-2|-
TGTGCCAGCAGCTTAGAGGGAAACACCGGGGAGCTGTTTTTT
CASSLEGNTGELFF
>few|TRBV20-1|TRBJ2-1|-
TGCAGTGCTCCGGTTTACAATGAGCAGTTCTTC
CSAPVYNEQFF
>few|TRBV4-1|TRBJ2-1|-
TGCGCCAGCAGGCATATGGTTGCTGGTGAGCAGTTCTTC
CASRHMVAGEQFF
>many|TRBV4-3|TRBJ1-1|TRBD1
TGCGCCAGCAGCCAAGAGGGACAGTTAGAAGCTTTCTTT
CASSQEGQLEAFF
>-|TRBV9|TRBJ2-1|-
TGTGCCAGCAGCGCAACCCAGGAGGTCCCCTACAATGAGCAGTTCTTC
CASSATQEVPYNEQFF
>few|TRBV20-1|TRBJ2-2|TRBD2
TGCAGTGCCAGCGGGGGGGCTGTCGGGGAGCTGTTTTTT
CSASGGAVGELFF
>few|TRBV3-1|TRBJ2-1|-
TGTGCCAGCAGCCAAGATCGAGGGGGGGCGAGGAATGAGCAGTTCTTC
CASSQDRGGARNEQFF